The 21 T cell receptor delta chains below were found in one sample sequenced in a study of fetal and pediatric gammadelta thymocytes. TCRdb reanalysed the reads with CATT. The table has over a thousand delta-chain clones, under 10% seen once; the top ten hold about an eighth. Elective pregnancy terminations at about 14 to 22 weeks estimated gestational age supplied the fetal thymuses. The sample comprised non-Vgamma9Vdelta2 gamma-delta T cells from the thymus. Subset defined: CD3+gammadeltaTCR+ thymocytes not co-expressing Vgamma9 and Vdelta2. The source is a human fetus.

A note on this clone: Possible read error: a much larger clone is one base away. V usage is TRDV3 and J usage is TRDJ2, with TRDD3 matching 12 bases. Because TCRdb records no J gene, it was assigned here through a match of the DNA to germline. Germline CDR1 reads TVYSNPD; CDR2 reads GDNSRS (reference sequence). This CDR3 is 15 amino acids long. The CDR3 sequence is CAFTGGYALTAQLFF. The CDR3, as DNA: TGTGCCTTTACTGGGGGATACGCTTTGACCGCACAACTCTTCTTT.

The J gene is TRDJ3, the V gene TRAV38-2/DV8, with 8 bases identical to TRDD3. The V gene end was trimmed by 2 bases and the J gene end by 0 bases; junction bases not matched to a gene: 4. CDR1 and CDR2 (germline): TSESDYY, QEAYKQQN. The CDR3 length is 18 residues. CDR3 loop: CAYRSTGGSSWDTRQMFF. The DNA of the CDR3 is TGTGCTTATAGGAGTACTGGGGGGAGCTCCTGGGACACCCGACAGATGTTTTTC.

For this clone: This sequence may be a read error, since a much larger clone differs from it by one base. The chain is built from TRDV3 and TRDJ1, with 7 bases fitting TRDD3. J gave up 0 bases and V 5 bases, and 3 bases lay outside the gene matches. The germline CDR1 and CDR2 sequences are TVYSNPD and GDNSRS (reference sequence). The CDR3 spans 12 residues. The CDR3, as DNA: TGTGCCGCTGGGGGGTACACCGATAAACTCATCTTT. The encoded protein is CAAGGYTDKLIF. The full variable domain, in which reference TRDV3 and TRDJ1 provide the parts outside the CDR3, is CDKVTQSSPDQTVASGSEVVLLCTYDTVYSNPDLFWYRIRPDYSFQFVFYGDNSRSEGADFTQGRFSVKHILTQKAFHLVISPVRTEDSATYYCAAGGYTDKLIFGKGTRVTVEP.

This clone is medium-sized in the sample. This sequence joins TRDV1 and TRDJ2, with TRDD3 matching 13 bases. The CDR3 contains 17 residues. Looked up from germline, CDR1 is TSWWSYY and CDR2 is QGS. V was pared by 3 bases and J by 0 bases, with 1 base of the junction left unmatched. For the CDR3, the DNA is TGTGCTCTTGGGGATACTGGGGGATACGCTTTGACAGCACAACTCTTCTTT. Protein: CALGDTGGYALTAQLFF.

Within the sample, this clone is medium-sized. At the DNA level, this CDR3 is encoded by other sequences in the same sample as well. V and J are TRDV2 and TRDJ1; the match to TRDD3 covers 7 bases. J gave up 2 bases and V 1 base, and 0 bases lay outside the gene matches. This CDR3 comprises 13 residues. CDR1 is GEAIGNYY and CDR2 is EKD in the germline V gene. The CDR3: CACDTGDTDKLIF. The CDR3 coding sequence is TGTGCCTGTGACACGGGGGATACCGATAAACTCATCTTT.

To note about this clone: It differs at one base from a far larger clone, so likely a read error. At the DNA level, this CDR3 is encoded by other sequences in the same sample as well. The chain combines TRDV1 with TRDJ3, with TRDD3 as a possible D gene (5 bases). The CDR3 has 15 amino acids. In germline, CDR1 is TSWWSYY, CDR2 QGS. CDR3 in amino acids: CALGELGRDTRQMFF. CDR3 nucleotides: TGTGCTCTTGGGGAACTGGGGAGGGACACCCGCCAGATGTTTTTC.

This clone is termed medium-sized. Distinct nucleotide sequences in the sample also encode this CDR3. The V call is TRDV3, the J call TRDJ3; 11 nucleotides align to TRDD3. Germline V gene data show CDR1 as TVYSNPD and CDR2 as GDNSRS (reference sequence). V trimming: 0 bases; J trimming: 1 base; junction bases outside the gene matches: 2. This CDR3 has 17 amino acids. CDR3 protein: CAFSTGGYSWDTRQMFF. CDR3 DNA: TGTGCCTTTAGCACTGGGGGATATTCCTGGGACACCCGACAGATGTTTTTC.

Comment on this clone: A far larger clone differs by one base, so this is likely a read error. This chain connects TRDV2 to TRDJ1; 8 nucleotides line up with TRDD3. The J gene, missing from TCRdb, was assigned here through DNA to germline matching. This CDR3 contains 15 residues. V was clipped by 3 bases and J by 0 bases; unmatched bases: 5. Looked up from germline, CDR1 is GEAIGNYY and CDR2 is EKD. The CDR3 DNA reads TGTGCCTGTGACGCCGGTGGGGGATACACCGATAAACTCATCTTT. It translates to CACDAGGGYTDKLIF.

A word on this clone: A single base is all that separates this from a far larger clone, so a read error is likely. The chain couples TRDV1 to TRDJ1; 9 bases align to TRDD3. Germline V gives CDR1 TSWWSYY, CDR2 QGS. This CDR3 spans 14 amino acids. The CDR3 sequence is CALGELGDTDKRIF. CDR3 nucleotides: TGTGCTCTTGGGGAACTGGGGGATACCGATAAACGCATCTTT.

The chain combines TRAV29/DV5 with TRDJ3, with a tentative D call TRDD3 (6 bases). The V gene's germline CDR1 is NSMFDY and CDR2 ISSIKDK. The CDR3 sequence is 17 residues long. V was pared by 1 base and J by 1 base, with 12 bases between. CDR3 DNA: TGTGCAGCAAGCTGGGGGTACAGGTCCTGGGACACCCGACAGATGTTTTTC. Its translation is CAASWGYRSWDTRQMFF.

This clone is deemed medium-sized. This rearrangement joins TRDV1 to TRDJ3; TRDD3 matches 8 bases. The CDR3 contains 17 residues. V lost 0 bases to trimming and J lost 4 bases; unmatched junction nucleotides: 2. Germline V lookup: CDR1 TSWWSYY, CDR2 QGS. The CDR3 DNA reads TGTGCTCTTGGGGAACTGGGGGATATTTGGGACACCCGACAGATGTTTTTC. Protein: CALGELGDIWDTRQMFF.

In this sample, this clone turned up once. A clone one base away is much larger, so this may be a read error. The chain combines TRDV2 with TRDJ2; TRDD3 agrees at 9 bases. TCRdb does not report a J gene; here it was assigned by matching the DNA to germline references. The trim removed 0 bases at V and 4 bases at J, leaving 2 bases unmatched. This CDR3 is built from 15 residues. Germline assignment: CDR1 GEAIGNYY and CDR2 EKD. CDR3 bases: TGTGCCTGTGACACCTGGGGATACGCGACAGCACAACTCTTCTTT. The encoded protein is CACDTWGYATAQLFF.

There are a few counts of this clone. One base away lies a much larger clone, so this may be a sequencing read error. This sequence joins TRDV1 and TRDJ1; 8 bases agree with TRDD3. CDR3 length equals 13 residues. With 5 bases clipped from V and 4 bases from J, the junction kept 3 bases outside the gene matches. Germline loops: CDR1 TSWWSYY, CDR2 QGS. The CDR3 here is CALGIGGYDKLIF. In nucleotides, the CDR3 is TGTGCTCTTGGGATCGGGGGATACGATAAACTCATCTTT.

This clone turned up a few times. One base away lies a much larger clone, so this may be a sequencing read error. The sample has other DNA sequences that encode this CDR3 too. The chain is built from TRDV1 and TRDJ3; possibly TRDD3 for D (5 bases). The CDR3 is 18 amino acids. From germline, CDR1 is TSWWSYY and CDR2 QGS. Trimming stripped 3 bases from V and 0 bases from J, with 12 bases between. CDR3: CALGDTGHPSWDTRQMFF. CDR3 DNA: TGTGCTCTTGGGGACACTGGCCACCCCTCCTGGGACACCCGACAGATGTTTTTC.

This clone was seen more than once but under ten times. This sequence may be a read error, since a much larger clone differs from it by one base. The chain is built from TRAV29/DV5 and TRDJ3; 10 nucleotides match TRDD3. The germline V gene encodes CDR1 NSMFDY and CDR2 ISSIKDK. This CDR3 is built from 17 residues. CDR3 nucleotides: TGTGCACCAAGCGCGCTGGGGGATACCTGGGACACCCGACAGATGTTTTTC. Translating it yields CAPSALGDTWDTRQMFF.

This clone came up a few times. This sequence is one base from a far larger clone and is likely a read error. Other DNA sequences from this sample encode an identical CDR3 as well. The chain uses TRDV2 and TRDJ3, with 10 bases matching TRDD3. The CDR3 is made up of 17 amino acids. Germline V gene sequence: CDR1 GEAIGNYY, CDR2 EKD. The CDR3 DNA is TGTGCCTGTGACACTGGGGGATACTCCTGGGACACCCGGCAGATGTTTTTC. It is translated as CACDTGGYSWDTRQMFF.

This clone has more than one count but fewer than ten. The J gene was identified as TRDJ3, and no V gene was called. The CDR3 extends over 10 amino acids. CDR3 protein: CSGDTRQMFF. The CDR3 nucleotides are TGCTCCGGGGACACCCGACAGATGTTTTTC.

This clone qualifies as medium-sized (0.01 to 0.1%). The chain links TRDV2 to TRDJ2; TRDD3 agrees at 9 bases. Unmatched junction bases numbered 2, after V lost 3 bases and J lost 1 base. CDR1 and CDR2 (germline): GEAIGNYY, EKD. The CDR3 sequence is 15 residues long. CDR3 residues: CACDVLGDLTAQLFF. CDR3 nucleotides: TGTGCCTGTGACGTACTGGGGGATTTGACAGCACAACTCTTCTTT.

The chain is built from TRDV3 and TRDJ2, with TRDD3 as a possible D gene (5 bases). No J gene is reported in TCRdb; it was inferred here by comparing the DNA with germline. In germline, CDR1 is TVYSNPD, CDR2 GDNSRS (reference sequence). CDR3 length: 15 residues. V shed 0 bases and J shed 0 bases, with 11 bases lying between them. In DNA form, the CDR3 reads TGTGCCTTTAGATCGGGGGGCGCTTTGACAGCACAACTCTTCTTT. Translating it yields CAFRSGGALTAQLFF.

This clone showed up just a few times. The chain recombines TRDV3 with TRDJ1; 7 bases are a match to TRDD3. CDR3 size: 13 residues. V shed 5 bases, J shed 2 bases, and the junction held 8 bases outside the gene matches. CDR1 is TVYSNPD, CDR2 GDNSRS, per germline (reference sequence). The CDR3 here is CAPSTGDTDKLIF. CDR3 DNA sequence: TGTGCCCCCTCTACTGGGGATACCGATAAACTCATCTTT.

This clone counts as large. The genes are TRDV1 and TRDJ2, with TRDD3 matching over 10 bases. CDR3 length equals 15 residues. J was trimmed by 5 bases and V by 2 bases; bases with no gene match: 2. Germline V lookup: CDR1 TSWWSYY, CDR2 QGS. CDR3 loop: CALGEVLGDTAQLFF. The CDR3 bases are TGTGCTCTTGGGGAAGTACTGGGGGATACAGCACAACTCTTCTTT.